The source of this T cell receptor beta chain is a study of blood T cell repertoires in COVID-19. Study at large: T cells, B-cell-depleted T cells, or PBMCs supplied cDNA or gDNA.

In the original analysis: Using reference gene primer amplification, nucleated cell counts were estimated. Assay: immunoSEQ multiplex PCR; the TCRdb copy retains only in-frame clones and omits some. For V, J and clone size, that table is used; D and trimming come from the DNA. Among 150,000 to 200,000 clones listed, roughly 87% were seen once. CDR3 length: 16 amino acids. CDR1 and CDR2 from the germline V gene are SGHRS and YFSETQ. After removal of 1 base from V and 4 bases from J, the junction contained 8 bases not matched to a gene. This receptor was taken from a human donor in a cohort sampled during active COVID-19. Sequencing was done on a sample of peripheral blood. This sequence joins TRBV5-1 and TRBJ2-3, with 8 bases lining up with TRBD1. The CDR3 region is CASSLYGTGGADTQYF. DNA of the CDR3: TGCGCCAGCAGCTTGTATGGGACAGGAGGGGCAGATACGCAGTATTTT.